This T cell receptor beta chain is from a study of blood T cell repertoires in COVID-19. The overall study: Acute and convalescent COVID-19 samples came from the United States, Italy and Spain. Sources were T cells, B-cell-depleted T cells, or PBMCs; the material itself was cDNA or gDNA.

The CDR3 consists of 14 residues. CDR1 and CDR2 from the germline V gene are MNHEY and SVGAGI. V was trimmed by 0 bases and J by 7 bases, leaving 13 bases between them. Assay used: immunoSEQ multiplex PCR; TCRdb lists only in-frame clones, some missing. The data show nearly 300,000 clones, less than 85% seen once. The receptor was derived from a human donor with COVID-19, enrolled during active disease. The donor label of this sample is uncertain. The V gene is TRBV6-5, the J gene TRBJ2-7; no definite D call. The sequenced sample consisted of peripheral blood. CDR3 loop: CASSYSFGDREQYF. CDR3 DNA sequence: TGTGCCAGCAGTTACTCCTTCGGAGATCGGGAGCAGTACTTC.